This TCR beta chain was profiled in a study of yellow fever vaccine responses in identical twins. Findings of the study overall: Twins showed a vaccine T cell response that reportedly seemed partly convergent, partly personalized.

This CDR3 region has 16 residues. With 3 bases clipped from V and 0 bases from J, the junction kept 6 bases outside the gene matches. Per germline, CDR1 LNHDA and CDR2 SQIVND (reference sequence). This clonotype showed up just once. What it recognizes is unknown. In TCRdb, the RT-PCR reads were re-called with MiXCR into one record per CDR3 protein. The sample has about 11,000 distinct CDR3 sequences; approximately 80% are singletons. The origin of this receptor is a woman aged 18-29 years who received the yellow fever vaccine. Material: T cells from blood (PBMCs), unsorted or a sorted subset (not recorded which), obtained before or after yellow fever vaccination (not recorded which). The chain joins TRBV19 to TRBJ2-3, with 7 bases identical to TRBD2. The CDR3 loop is CASSILSGASTDTQYF. In DNA, the CDR3 is TGTGCCAGTAGTATCCTAAGCGGGGCTAGCACAGATACGCAGTATTTT.